Given below is one T cell receptor beta chain in context. The antigen is not known. The immunoSEQ assay was version 4, run in survey mode. The assay was immunoSEQ multiplex PCR, and TCRdb's table has in-frame clones only and misses some. This sample has about 20,000 clones, with approximately 60% found just once. An overlapping HIV-1 Gag peptide pool stimulated these cells at 0.95 to 1 ug/peptide/mL. Responding CD4+ T cells were sorted by upregulation of both CD40 ligand and CD69. Donors had undetectable plasma HIV-1 RNA, under 50 copies/mL, for 4+ years. Germline-derived CDR1 and CDR2 are LGHNA and YNFKEQ. The length of the CDR3 is 16 residues. V lost 3 bases and J 6 bases, leaving 19 bases between the germline ends. This entry is derived from a study of persistence of HIV-infected CD4 T cells. For the study at large: Suppressive ART had lasted a median of approximately eight years. Study conclusions and caveats: CMV- and Gag-responding cells had lower TCRbeta richness than CD3/CD28-responding cells.

The TCR comes from an adult woman with HIV who was CMV-seropositive. The sequencing used CD4+ T cells sorted from PBMCs after approximately 20-hour stimulation, collected from a patient who received antiretroviral therapy. The chain employs TRBV4-2 and TRBJ2-3; possibly TRBD2 for D (7 bases). The CDR3 nucleotides read TGTGCCAGCAGCCAGGGTGGGGGGGCCGAGTCTGATACGCAGTATTTT. It specifies CASSQGGGAESDTQYF.